The clone carrying this TCR beta chain was counted a single time. Generated by immunoSEQ multiplex PCR, the TCRdb table keeps only in-frame clones and is missing some. The sample yields tens of thousands of clones, roughly nine tenths seen once. The data were taken from a study of blood T cell repertoires in COVID-19. V lost 3 bases, J lost 4 bases, and 13 bases lay in between. CDR3 size: 15 residues. Per the germline V gene, CDR1 is SGHDT and CDR2 is YYEEEE. The chain employs TRBV5-6 and TRBJ2-2; D gene ambiguous. The specimen was peripheral blood. This clonotype was sampled from a woman older than 75 with active or convalescent COVID-19. CDR3 protein: CASSWVRVRTGELFF. The CDR3 region has the DNA TGTGCCAGCAGCTGGGTCCGGGTTCGCACCGGGGAGCTGTTTTTT. The variable domain in full, completed from reference TRBV5-6 and TRBJ2-2, reads DAGVTQSPTHLIKTRGQQVTLRCSPKSGHDTVSWYQQALGQGPQFIFQYYEEEERQRGNFPDRFSGHQFPNYSSELNVNALLLGDSALYLCASSWVRVRTGELFFGEGSRLTVL.